This T cell receptor beta chain is from a study of blood T cell repertoires in COVID-19 (TCRdb year 2020). At the level of the whole study: Collaborator samples came from the United States, Italy and Spain and covered acute and convalescent phases of COVID-19. The samples were drawn from the first 160 participants of the ongoing ImmuneRACE study and from 1,200 or so subjects provided by 6 global collaborators. Sample metadata almost always included a de-identified subject ID, COVID-19 status, age in years and sex. The material from the prospective study consisted of cDNA or gDNA derived from T cells, B-cell-depleted T cells, or PBMCs. HLA class I and class II types, where available, came from metadata supplied by the sample provider rather than from assay-based typing. The repertoires were released in a freely available public database meant as a resource for research on the immune response to SARS-CoV-2. Deeply sampled blood TCRbeta repertoires from subjects exposed to, actively infected with, or recovered from COVID-19 were included in the dataset. The investigation overall reported the following: How much clinical and demographic metadata was included differed by source and by participant, and the metadata was provided uncurated.

Including cysteine and phenylalanine, the CDR3 has 15 amino acids. Only the CDR3 DNA is retained, 45 bases long and in frame from the first base. Looking up the germline V gene yields CDR1 KGHDR and CDR2 SFDVKD. Trimming costs V 5 bases and J 8 bases, and their ends lie 20 bases apart. Participants in the prospective study were enrolled through a virtual design, were aged roughly 18 to 95 years, and lived in roughly 24 United States geographic areas. In the prospective study, participants were assigned to cohorts based on the clinical history participants reported in a screening survey and a study questionnaire. Recovered participants in ImmuneRACE Cohort 3 were defined by two consecutive negative NP/OP PCR tests, clearance by a healthcare professional, or resolution of symptoms. Mobile phlebotomists in the prospective study collected whole blood, serum and a nasopharyngeal or oropharyngeal swab from every participant. Prospective study participants could optionally give additional blood draws and questionnaires over a roughly two-month period. Before DNA extraction, blood samples from the prospective study were shipped at room temperature or frozen.

The immunoSEQ Assay, a bias-controlled multiplex PCR, was used to amplify TCRbeta CDR3 regions from genomic DNA. Per the source publication's procedure: The number of nucleated cells in each sample was estimated by amplification of reference gene primers within the assay. To quantify the absolute abundance of each unique TCRbeta CDR3 rearrangement, sequence reads were collapsed and filtered. For each sample, productive Simpson clonality was calculated as the square root of Simpson's diversity index across productive rearrangements. The table was pulled from immuneACCESS by TCRdb, which kept in-frame rearrangements only. Such tables lose some clones; where checked, under half of the loss comes from unresolved V genes, and the rest has no known cause. That table supplies the V and J calls and clone size; D and trimming were determined from the DNA. The sample contains approximately 170,000 clones, roughly 80% of them found a single time. The leading ten clones occupy approximately 12% of the sample.

Comment on this clone: Its specific antigen is unknown. No base quality information exists; no much larger clone differs at one position.

Rearrangement joined TRBV24-1 to TRBJ2-5; TRBD1 could be the D gene, as 6 bases match. The clonotype comes from a man aged 45-60 years who had recovered from COVID-19. Source material: PBMCs or T cells enriched from blood (not recorded which). CDR3 loop: CATSAADSQGRTQYF. The sequenced DNA is TGTGCCACCAGTGCCGCGGACAGCCAGGGAAGAACCCAGTACTTC.